This T cell receptor (beta chain) was identified in a study of CD8+CD57+ T cells in acquired aplastic anemia. Whole-study results and caveats: Simpson's diversity of CD8+ cells was not significantly different in patients compared with controls.

In regard to this clonotype: Antigen: not known.

Patients included in sequencing had previously demonstrated CD8+CD57+ cell expansion by flow cytometry. Trimming took off 10 bases at V and 2 bases at J, with 9 bases between the two ends. CDR3 size: 13 residues. Germline V gene lookup returns CDR1 LNHDA and CDR2 SQIVND (reference sequence). For CDR3 and TCR beta VDJ profiling, genomic DNA was the template used. MiXCR was run by TCRdb on the reads, yielding one entry per CDR3 protein. The repertoire consists of 150,000 to 200,000 distinct CDR3 sequences, with 40% to 55% occurring once and the leading ten covering approximately 9.7%. This TCR came from a human donor with aplastic anemia. This chain links TRBV19 with TRBJ2-6; either TRBD1 or TRBD2 may fit D (5 bases each). The sequenced sample was sorted CD4+, CD8+, or CD8+CD57+ T cells (not recorded which) from PBMCs. This chain's CDR3 is CATWGTGANVLTF. The CDR3 DNA reads as TGTGCCACCTGGGGGACTGGGGCCAACGTCCTGACTTTC.